Below are 15 T cell receptor beta chains sequenced from a single sample in a study of identical twins. Via MiXCR, TCRdb re-called the 5' RACE reads, giving one row per CDR3 protein. The sample has more than 1.5 million distinct CDR3 sequences, around 29% seen once. The source material was cord blood. All receptors come from a newborn girl in good health.

Only one count was recorded for this clonotype. The chain has TRBV20-1 and TRBJ2-2; 11 bases are shared with TRBD2. Germline CDR1 and CDR2: DFQATT and SNEGSKA (reference sequence). This CDR3 is 16 amino acids long. J was trimmed by 4 bases and V by 2 bases; bases with no gene match: 6. The CDR3 protein is CSARTLAGGVTGELFF. The CDR3 DNA is TGCAGTGCTAGAACTCTAGCGGGAGGTGTCACCGGGGAGCTGTTTTTT.

Only a few counts were recorded for this clonotype. The V gene is TRBV19, the J gene TRBJ1-5; maybe TRBD1 (5 bases). Germline V gives CDR1 LNHDA, CDR2 SQIVND (reference sequence). Trimming pared 9 bases from V and 5 bases from J, leaving 32 bases between. The CDR3 contains 19 residues. CDR3 sequence reads: CASLPGDLEIVGAYQPQHF. CDR3 sequence (DNA): TGTGCCAGCCTACCTGGGGACCTCGAGATCGTGGGTGCCTATCAGCCCCAGCATTTT.

This clonotype showed up many times. This sequence joins TRBV12-3 or TRBV12-4 and TRBJ2-5; 8 nucleotides agree with TRBD2. V gave up 6 bases and J gave up 4 bases; unmatched junction bases: 7. The CDR3 totals 14 residues. The CDR3: CASSRTSFPETQYF. The CDR3, as DNA: TGTGCCAGCAGCCGGACTAGCTTTCCAGAGACCCAGTACTTC.

The gene calls are TRBV27 and TRBJ2-3; D unclear. The V gene's germline CDR1 is MNHEY and CDR2 SMNVEV (reference sequence). V was clipped by 0 bases and J by 2 bases, with 9 bases between them. The CDR3 contains 15 residues. For the CDR3, the DNA is TGTGCCAGCAGTTTATCTCATATCCCCACAGATACGCAGTATTTT. Encoded protein: CASSLSHIPTDTQYF.

For this clonotype: At one boundary the junction diverges from the germline segment, which might be a read error. The chain carries TRBV4-2 and TRBJ1-4, with a weak D call TRBD1 (5 bases). This CDR3 has 18 amino acids. The V gene's germline CDR1 is LGHNA and CDR2 YNFKEQ. The CDR3 sequence: CAGSQDSRQRATNEKLFF. CDR3 DNA: TGTGCCGGCAGCCAAGATTCCCGACAGCGTGCAACTAATGAAAAACTGTTTTTT.

This chain joins TRBV20-1 and TRBJ2-7; D possibly corresponds to TRBD2 (5 bases). The CDR3 spans 13 residues. The V gene lost 5 bases and the J gene lost 7 bases, with 18 bases spanning the gap. Germline V gene lookup returns CDR1 DFQATT and CDR2 SNEGSKA (reference sequence). The CDR3 DNA reads TGCAGTGCTCAAAGGAGGTTAAGAGGGGAGCAGTACTTC. Encoded protein: CSAQRRLRGEQYF.

This clonotype has just a few counts. This rearrangement joins TRBV10-3 to TRBJ2-5; maybe TRBD1 (5 bases). The DNA end lines up better with TRBJ2-7; the J call may be wrong. The germline gives CDR1 ENHRY, CDR2 SYGVKD. This CDR3 comprises 13 residues. The CDR3 sequence is CAISVPGNYEQYF. CDR3 coding DNA: TGTGCCATCAGTGTCCCAGGGAACTACGAGCAGTACTTC.

The chain joins TRBV5-1 to TRBJ2-5; D could derive from TRBD1 or TRBD2 (5 bases each). The CDR3 runs 15 residues. Trimming removed 1 base at V and 3 bases at J, with 13 bases between. CDR1 SGHRS and CDR2 YFSETQ come from the germline V gene. The CDR3 region has the DNA TGCGCCAGCAGCTTGCGTCCGGGACGCGAAGAGACCCAGTACTTC. Translating gives CASSLRPGREETQYF.

The chain combines TRBV5-1 with TRBJ2-1; 8 nucleotides match TRBD2. The germline V gene encodes CDR1 SGHRS and CDR2 YFSETQ. The CDR3 has 15 residues. V lost 5 bases and J lost 8; bases outside the gene matches: 12. This CDR3 reads CASRNRGGPTHEQFF. For the CDR3, the DNA is TGCGCCAGCAGAAACCGGGGGGGCCCTACACATGAGCAGTTCTTC. Variable domain in full (rest from reference TRBV5-1 and TRBJ2-1): KAGVTQTPRYLIKTRGQQVTLSCSPISGHRSVSWYQQTPGQGLQFLFEYFSETQRNKGNFPGRFSGRQFSNSRSEMNVSTLELGDSALYLCASRNRGGPTHEQFFGPGTRLTVL.

With respect to this clonotype: A clone one base away is much larger, so this may be a read error. A read error is likely, as this CDR3 ends without the conserved phenylalanine or tryptophan. The chain is built from TRBV27 and TRBJ2-3; TRBD2 agrees at 9 bases. Per germline, CDR1 MNHEY and CDR2 SMNVEV (reference sequence). The CDR3 runs 17 residues. Germline trimming cut 3 bases from V and 4 bases from J; bases unmatched to any gene: 11. The CDR3 protein is CASSFATAASGADTQYL. The CDR3 nucleotides are TGTGCCAGCAGTTTCGCTACTGCAGCTAGCGGGGCAGATACGCAGTATTTA.

This chain links TRBV27 with TRBJ1-2; D may be TRBD1 (6 bases). V lost 3 bases to trimming and J lost 5 bases, with 16 bases between them. The length of the CDR3 is 15 residues. CDR1 is MNHEY, CDR2 SMNVEV, per germline (reference sequence). CDR3 in amino acids: CASSFRGPAWYGYTF. The CDR3 DNA reads as TGTGCCAGCAGTTTCAGGGGCCCCGCCTGGTATGGCTACACCTTC.

J is TRBJ2-5 and V is TRBV24-1, with 7 positions matching TRBD2. Trimming removed 1 base from V and 2 bases from J; junction bases left unmatched: 18. This CDR3 is 20 amino acids long. CDR1 and CDR2 from the germline V gene are KGHDR and SFDVKD. CDR3 nucleotides: TGTGCCACCAGTGATTTTAGAGGAAGCGGGGCCCAACCGCTACAAGAGACCCAGTACTTC. This gives the protein CATSDFRGSGAQPLQETQYF.

This clonotype has ten or more counts. This chain joins TRBV4-2 and TRBJ2-7; D unclear. V lost 1 base to trimming and J lost 3 bases, with 7 bases between them. The CDR3 totals 13 residues. CDR1 and CDR2 from the germline V gene are LGHNA and YNFKEQ. Here the CDR3 reads CASSQGTYYEQYF. CDR3 nucleotide sequence: TGTGCCAGCAGCCAAGGGACCTACTACGAGCAGTACTTC.

Here the CDR3 DNA reads TGCAGCGTTGCCCCCCCATACAATGAGCAGTACTTC. Amino acids: CSVAPPYNEQYF. The V gene is TRBV29-1, the J gene TRBJ2-5, with unresolved D. The CDR3 spans 12 residues. Deletions cut 4 bases from V and 11 bases from J, with 17 bases between. In germline, CDR1 is SQVTM, CDR2 ANQGSEA.

This chain links TRBV25-1 with TRBJ2-3, with 10 bases aligning to TRBD2. The CDR3 extends over 16 amino acids. From germline, CDR1 is MGHDK and CDR2 SYGVNS. V lost 1 base and J lost 5; bases outside the gene matches: 6. The CDR3 DNA is TGTGCCAGCAGTGAATTCAGCGGGGGGGCCGGAGATACGCAGTATTTT. This encodes CASSEFSGGAGDTQYF.